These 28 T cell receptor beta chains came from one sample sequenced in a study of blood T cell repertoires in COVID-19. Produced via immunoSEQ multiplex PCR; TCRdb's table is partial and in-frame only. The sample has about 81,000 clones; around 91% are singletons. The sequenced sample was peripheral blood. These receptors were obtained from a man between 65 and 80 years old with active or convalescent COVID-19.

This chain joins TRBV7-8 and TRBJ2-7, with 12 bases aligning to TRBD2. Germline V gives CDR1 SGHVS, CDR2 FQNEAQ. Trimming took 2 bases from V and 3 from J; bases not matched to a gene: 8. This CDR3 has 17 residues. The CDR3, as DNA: TGTGCCAGCAGCTTACTAGCGGGGGGGTCTCTATTCTACGAGCAGTACTTC. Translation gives CASSLLAGGSLFYEQYF.

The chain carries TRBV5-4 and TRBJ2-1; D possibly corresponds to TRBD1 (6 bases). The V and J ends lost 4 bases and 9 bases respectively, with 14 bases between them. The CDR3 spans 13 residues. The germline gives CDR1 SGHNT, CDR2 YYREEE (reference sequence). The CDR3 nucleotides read TGTGCCAGCAGCGTAACAGGGTCCACTGAGCAGTTCTTC. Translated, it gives CASSVTGSTEQFF.

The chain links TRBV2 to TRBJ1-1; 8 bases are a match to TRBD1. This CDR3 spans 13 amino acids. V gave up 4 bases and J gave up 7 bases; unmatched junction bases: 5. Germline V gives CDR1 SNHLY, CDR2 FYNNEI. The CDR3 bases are TGTGCCAGCAGTGGGGGACAGGTCATTGAAGCTTTCTTT. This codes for CASSGGQVIEAFF.

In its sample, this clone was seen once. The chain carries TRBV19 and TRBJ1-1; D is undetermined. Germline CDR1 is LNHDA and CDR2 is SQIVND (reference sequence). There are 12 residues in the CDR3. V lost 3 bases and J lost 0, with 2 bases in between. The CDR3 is CASSILNTEAFF. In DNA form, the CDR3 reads TGTGCCAGTAGTATCTTGAACACTGAAGCTTTCTTT.

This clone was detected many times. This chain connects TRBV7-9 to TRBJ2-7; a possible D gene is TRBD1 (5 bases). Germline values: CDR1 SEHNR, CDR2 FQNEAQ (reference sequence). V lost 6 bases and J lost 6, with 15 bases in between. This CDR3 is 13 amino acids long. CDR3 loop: CASSQPLGVEQYF. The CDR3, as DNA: TGTGCCAGCAGTCAACCGTTAGGGGTCGAGCAGTACTTC.

Written as DNA, the CDR3 is TGTGCCAGCAGCCTCCCTGGAACTAGGCGGAATCAGCCCCAGCATTTT. Translation: CASSLPGTRRNQPQHF. The chain uses TRBV6-2 or TRBV6-3 and TRBJ1-5, with unresolved D. CDR1 is MNHEY and CDR2 is SVGEGT in the germline V gene. Trimming took 6 bases from V and 4 from J, leaving 19 bases between them. CDR3 length: 16 amino acids.

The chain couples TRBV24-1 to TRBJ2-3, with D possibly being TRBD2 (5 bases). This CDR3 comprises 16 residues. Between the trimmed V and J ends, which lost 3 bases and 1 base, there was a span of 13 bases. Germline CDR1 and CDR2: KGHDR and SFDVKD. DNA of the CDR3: TGTGCCACCAGTGATCCCCGGGCGAGGGGCACAGATACGCAGTATTTT. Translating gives CATSDPRARGTDTQYF.

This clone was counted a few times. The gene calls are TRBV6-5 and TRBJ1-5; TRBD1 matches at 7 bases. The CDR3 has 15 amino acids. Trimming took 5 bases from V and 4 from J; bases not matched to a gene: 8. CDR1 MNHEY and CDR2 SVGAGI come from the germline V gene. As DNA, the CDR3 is TGTGCCAGCAGTATCCGACAGGGCGAGAATCAGCCCCAGCATTTT. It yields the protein CASSIRQGENQPQHF.

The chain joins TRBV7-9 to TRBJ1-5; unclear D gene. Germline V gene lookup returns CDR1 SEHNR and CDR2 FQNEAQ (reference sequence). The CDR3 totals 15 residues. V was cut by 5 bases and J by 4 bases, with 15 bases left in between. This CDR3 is CASSTSVGSNQPQHF. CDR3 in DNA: TGTGCCAGCAGCACAAGCGTCGGTTCGAATCAGCCCCAGCATTTT.

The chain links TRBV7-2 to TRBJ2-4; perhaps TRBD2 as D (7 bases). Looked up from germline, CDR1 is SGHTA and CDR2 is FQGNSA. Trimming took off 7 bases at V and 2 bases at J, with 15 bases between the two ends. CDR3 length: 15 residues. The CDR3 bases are TGTGCCAGCACCCTAGGGGGGGTACCCAAAAACATTCAGTACTTC. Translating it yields CASTLGGVPKNIQYF.

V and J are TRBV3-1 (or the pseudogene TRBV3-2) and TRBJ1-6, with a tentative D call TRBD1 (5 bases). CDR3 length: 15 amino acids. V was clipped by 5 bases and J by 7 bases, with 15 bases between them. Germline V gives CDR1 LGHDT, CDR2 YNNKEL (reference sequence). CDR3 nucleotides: TGTGCCAGCAGCGAACTCACAGGACCCAATTCACCCCTCCACTTT. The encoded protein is CASSELTGPNSPLHF.

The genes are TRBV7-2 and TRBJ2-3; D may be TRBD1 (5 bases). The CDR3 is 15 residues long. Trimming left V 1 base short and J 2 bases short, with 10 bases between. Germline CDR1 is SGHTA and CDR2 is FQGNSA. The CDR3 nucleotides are TGTGCCAGCAGCTTAGACAGGCTAAACACAGATACGCAGTATTTT. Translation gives CASSLDRLNTDTQYF.

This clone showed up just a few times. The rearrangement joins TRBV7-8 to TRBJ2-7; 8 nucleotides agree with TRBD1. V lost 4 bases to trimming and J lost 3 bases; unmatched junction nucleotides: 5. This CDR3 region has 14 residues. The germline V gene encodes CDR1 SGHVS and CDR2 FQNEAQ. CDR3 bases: TGTGCCAGCAGCTCGACAGGGGCGCACTACGAGCAGTACTTC. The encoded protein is CASSSTGAHYEQYF.

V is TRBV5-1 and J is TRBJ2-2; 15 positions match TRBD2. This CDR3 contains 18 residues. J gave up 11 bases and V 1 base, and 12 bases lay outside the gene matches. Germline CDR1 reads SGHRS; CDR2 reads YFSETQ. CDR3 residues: CASSLTLPGLAGGGELFF. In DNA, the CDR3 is TGCGCCAGCAGCTTGACCCTACCGGGACTAGCGGGGGGCGGAGAGCTGTTTTTT.

The CDR3 bases are TGTGCCAGCAGCTTAAGGGGGAATGGGAATTCACCCCTCCACTTT. Protein product: CASSLRGNGNSPLHF. This chain links TRBV11-3 with TRBJ1-6, with D possibly being TRBD1 (6 bases). CDR3 length: 15 residues. Trimming cost V 2 bases and J 7 bases, with 12 bases left between them. Germline CDR1 SGHNT, CDR2 YENEEA.

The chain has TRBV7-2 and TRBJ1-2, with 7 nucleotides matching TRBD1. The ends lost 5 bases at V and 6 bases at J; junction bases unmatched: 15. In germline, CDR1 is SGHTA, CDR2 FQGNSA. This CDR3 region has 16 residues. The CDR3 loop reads CASSPLGTEIMHGYTF. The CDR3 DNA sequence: TGTGCCAGCAGCCCTCTCGGGACAGAGATTATGCATGGCTACACCTTC.

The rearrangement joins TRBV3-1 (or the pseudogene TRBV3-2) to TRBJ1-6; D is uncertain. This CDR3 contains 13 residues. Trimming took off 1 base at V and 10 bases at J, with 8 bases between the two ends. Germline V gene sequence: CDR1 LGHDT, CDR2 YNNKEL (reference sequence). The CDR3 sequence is CASSQAEDSPLHF. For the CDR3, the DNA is TGTGCCAGCAGCCAAGCGGAGGACTCACCCCTCCACTTT.

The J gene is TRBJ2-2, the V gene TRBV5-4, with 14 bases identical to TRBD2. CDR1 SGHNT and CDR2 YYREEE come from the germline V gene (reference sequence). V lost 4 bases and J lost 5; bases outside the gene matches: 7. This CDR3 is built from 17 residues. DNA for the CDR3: TGTGCCAGCAGCCCAGGACTAGCGGGGGGTCGAACCGGGGAGCTGTTTTTT. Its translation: CASSPGLAGGRTGELFF.

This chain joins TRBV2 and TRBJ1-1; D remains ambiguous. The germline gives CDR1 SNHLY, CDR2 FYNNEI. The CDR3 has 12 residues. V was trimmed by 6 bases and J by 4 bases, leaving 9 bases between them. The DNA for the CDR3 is TGTGCCAGCAGCCAGAGGGTCACTGAAGCTTTCTTT. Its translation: CASSQRVTEAFF.

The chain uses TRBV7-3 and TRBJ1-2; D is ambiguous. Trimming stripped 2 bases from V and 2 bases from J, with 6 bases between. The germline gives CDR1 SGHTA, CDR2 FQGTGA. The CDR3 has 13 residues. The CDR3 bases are TGTGCCAGCAGCTTATACAAGAACTATGGCTACACCTTC. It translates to CASSLYKNYGYTF. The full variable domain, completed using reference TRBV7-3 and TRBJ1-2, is GAGVSQTPSNKVTEKGKYVELRCDPISGHTALYWYRQSLGQGPEFLIYFQGTGAADDSGLPNDRFFAVRPEGSVSTLKIQRTERGDSAVYLCASSLYKNYGYTFGSGTRLTVV.

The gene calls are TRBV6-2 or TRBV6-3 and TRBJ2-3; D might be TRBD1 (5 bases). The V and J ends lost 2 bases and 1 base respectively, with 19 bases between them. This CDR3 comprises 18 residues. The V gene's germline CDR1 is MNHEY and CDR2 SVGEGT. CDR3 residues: CASSYDQTVSLGTDTQYF. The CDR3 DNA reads TGTGCCAGCAGTTACGACCAGACAGTGAGCCTTGGCACAGATACGCAGTATTTT.

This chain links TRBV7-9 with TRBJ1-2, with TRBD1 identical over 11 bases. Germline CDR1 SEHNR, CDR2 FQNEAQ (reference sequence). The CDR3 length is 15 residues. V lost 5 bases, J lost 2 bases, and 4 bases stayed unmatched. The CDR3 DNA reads TGTGCCAGCAGCCCGGGACAGGGGGTGAACTATGGCTACACCTTC. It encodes CASSPGQGVNYGYTF.

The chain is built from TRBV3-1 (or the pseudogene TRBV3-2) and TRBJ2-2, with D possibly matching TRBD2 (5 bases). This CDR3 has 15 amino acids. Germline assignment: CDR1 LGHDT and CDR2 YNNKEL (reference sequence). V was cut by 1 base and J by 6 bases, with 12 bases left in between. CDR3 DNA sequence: TGTGCCAGCAGCCAAGTTAGTCCGAGGGCCGGGGAGCTGTTTTTT. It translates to CASSQVSPRAGELFF.

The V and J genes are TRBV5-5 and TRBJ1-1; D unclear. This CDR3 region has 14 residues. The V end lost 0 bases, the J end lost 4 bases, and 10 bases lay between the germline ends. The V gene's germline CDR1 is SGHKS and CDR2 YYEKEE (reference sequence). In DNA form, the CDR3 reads TGTGCCAGCAGCTTGGTAGATTGGAGCACTGAAGCTTTCTTT. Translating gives CASSLVDWSTEAFF.

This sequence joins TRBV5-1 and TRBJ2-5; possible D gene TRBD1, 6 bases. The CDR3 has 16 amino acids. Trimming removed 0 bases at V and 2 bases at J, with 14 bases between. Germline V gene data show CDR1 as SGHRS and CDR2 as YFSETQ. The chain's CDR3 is CASSLGPGTLQETQYF. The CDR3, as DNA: TGCGCCAGCAGCTTGGGACCAGGGACACTGCAAGAGACCCAGTACTTC. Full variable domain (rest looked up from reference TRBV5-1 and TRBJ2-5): KAGVTQTPRYLIKTRGQQVTLSCSPISGHRSVSWYQQTPGQGLQFLFEYFSETQRNKGNFPGRFSGRQFSNSRSEMNVSTLELGDSALYLCASSLGPGTLQETQYFGPGTRLLVL.

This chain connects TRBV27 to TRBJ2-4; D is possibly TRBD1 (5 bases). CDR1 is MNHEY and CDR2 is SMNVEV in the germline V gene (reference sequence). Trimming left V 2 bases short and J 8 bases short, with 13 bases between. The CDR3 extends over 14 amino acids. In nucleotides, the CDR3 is TGTGCCAGCAGTTTAGTTCCAGGGTGGGACATTCAGTACTTC. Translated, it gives CASSLVPGWDIQYF.

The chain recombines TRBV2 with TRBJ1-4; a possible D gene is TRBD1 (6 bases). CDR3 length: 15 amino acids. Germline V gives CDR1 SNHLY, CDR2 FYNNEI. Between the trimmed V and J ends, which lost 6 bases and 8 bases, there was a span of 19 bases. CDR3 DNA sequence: TGTGCCAGCAGGGTCGACAGGACCCTTGGGGAAAAACTGTTTTTT. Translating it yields CASRVDRTLGEKLFF.

As DNA, the CDR3 is TGTGCCAGCAGCTTAGGAGGTCAGTCCAATCAGCCCCAGCATTTT. This sequence encodes CASSLGGQSNQPQHF. The chain combines TRBV11-2 with TRBJ1-5; unclear D gene. The V end was cut by 1 base, the J end by 3 bases, with 10 bases between. The CDR3 contains 15 residues. Per germline, CDR1 SGHAT and CDR2 FQNNGV.